These 7 T cell receptor beta chains were all obtained from the same sample, sequenced in a study of blood T cell repertoires in COVID-19. Assay: immunoSEQ multiplex PCR; the TCRdb copy retains only in-frame clones and omits some. In the table there are around 170,000 clones, 88% of which are singletons. The source material was PBMCs or T cells enriched from blood (not recorded which). The receptors shown here come from a woman younger than 35 who had recovered from COVID-19.

The chain links TRBV18 to TRBJ1-1; 10 bases are shared with TRBD1. The CDR3 is made up of 17 amino acids. CDR1 and CDR2 from the germline V gene are KGHSH and LQKENI. The V gene end was trimmed by 3 bases and the J gene end by 3 bases; junction bases not matched to a gene: 10. The CDR3 DNA follows: TGTGCCAGCTCACCGACCCGGGGACAGGGGATTTACACTGAAGCTTTCTTT. Protein: CASSPTRGQGIYTEAFF.

This clone was recorded once. The chain has TRBV5-8 and TRBJ1-3; D is possibly TRBD1 (5 bases). The length of the CDR3 is 19 residues. Deletions cut 5 bases from V and 4 bases from J, with 28 bases between. Germline V gives CDR1 SGHTS, CDR2 YDEGEE. The CDR3 loop is CASSLEYGGGQTTGNTIYF. CDR3 nucleotide sequence: TGTGCCAGCAGTCTAGAATACGGGGGAGGCCAGACTACCGGAAACACCATATATTTT.

V usage is TRBV11-2 and J usage is TRBJ2-4; TRBD1 aligns across 7 bases. Trimming cost V 5 bases and J 6 bases; bases outside gene matches: 13. This CDR3 has 16 residues. Germline V lookup: CDR1 SGHAT, CDR2 FQNNGV. CDR3 nucleotide sequence: TGTGCCAGCAGCCCCTACTCGACAGGGCAGGGAAACATTCAGTACTTC. Encoded protein: CASSPYSTGQGNIQYF.

This clone was recorded once. V gene TRBV2 combines with J gene TRBJ2-1; TRBD2 agrees at 8 bases. This CDR3 spans 16 amino acids. Germline CDR1 is SNHLY and CDR2 is FYNNEI. Losses at the gene ends were 1 base for V and 8 bases for J; bases not matched to a gene: 10. CDR3 in amino acids: CASSEVELAGIHEQFF. DNA of the CDR3: TGTGCCAGCAGTGAAGTTGAGCTAGCGGGTATACATGAGCAGTTCTTC.

The gene calls are TRBV7-2 and TRBJ1-1; no definite D call. CDR3 length: 14 residues. With 1 base removed from V and 1 base from J, the gap between germline ends came to 7 bases. Germline CDR1 and CDR2: SGHTA and FQGNSA. The CDR3 protein is CASSLEAGNTEAFF. CDR3 nucleotides: TGTGCCAGCAGCTTAGAGGCGGGGAACACTGAAGCTTTCTTT.

The gene calls are TRBV24-1 and TRBJ2-3, with a weak D call TRBD2 (5 bases). Germline V CDR1 and CDR2: KGHDR, SFDVKD. V shed 5 bases and J shed 6 bases, with 11 bases lying between them. This CDR3 is 13 amino acids long. The DNA of the CDR3 is TGTGCCACCAGTGGGACTCCCAGCGATACGCAGTATTTT. Its translation: CATSGTPSDTQYF.

CDR3 residues: CASSVASGSLYEQYF. In DNA form, the CDR3 reads TGTGCCAGCAGCGTAGCTAGCGGGAGTCTCTACGAGCAGTACTTC. The chain is built from TRBV9 and TRBJ2-7; 10 bases map to TRBD2. Trimming cost V 0 bases and J 3 bases; bases outside gene matches: 3. CDR1 and CDR2 (germline): SGDLS, YYNGEE. There are 15 residues in the CDR3. Supplemented by reference TRBV9 and TRBJ2-7, the full variable domain reads DSGVTQTPKHLITATGQRVTLRCSPRSGDLSVYWYQQSLDQGLQFLIQYYNGEERAKGNILERFSAQQFPDLHSELNLSSLELGDSALYFCASSVASGSLYEQYFGPGTRLTVT.